The 16 T cell receptor beta chains listed next were all sequenced from one sample in a study of Ad26.COV2.S vaccination and SARS-CoV-2 variants listed by TCRdb under 2021. The treatment or condition label of this sample denotes: roughly 19 received Ad26.COV2.S at low or high dose, single or two shots; about 5 received placebo; per-sample allocation not given. For vaccine and placebo recipients, the sequenced repertoires came from samples collected on day 63 after the first injection. The library was made by the immunoSEQ multiplex PCR assay. What TCRdb holds here is the immuneACCESS table cut down to in-frame rearrangements. Part of the clones is not present; checked against another copy, under half of the missing clones reflect an unresolved V gene, and the others are unexplained. The sample table holds some 480,000 clones, of which roughly 89% were seen once. The ten largest clonotypes hold 13% of the sample.

Sequencing was performed on peripheral blood, taken in a trial of Ad26.COV2.S vaccine versus placebo. These receptors originate from a person between 18 and 59 years old who received the Ad26.COV2.S COVID-19 vaccine or a placebo.

This chain uses TRBV6-2 or TRBV6-3 with TRBJ2-7; 8 positions match TRBD2. The CDR3 runs 16 residues. The germline V gene has CDR1 MNHEY and CDR2 SVGEGT. After removal of 6 bases from V and 2 bases from J, the junction contained 12 bases not matched to a gene. The CDR3 here is CASSEKGGLGPYEQYF. CDR3 in DNA: TGTGCCAGCAGCGAAAAGGGGGGACTAGGACCCTACGAGCAGTACTTC.

This chain joins TRBV27 and TRBJ1-5; the D is unclear. CDR3 length: 15 amino acids. The V and J ends lost 6 bases and 8 bases respectively, with 20 bases between them. The germline V gene has CDR1 MNHEY and CDR2 SMNVEV (reference sequence). The CDR3 loop is CASRQEGRATEPQHF. Here the CDR3 DNA reads TGTGCCAGCAGACAAGAAGGGCGGGCGACGGAGCCCCAGCATTTT.

This clone was seen only once. V is TRBV6-5 and J is TRBJ1-1; D is possibly TRBD1 (5 bases). The CDR3 has 14 residues. V was shortened by 5 bases and J by 1 base, with 11 bases between the two germline ends. The germline V gene encodes CDR1 MNHEY and CDR2 SVGAGI. The CDR3 loop is CASSSRVGNTEAFF. CDR3 sequence (DNA): TGTGCCAGCAGTAGCAGGGTGGGGAACACTGAAGCTTTCTTT.

V usage is TRBV7-3 and J usage is TRBJ2-3; 10 bases line up with TRBD2. Germline V gene data show CDR1 as SGHTA and CDR2 as FQGTGA. CDR3 size: 18 residues. Germline trimming cut 5 bases from V and 3 bases from J; bases unmatched to any gene: 14. DNA for the CDR3: TGTGCCAGCAGCCCGGGTCTTACCGGGACTAGCGCTACAGATACGCAGTATTTT. This sequence encodes CASSPGLTGTSATDTQYF.

This clone was observed once. CDR3 DNA: TGTGCCAGCAGTTCGGTGAAGGGAGGCTACACCTTC. It yields the protein CASSSVKGGYTF. The chain recombines TRBV12-3 or TRBV12-4 with TRBJ1-2; no clear D. The V end lost 4 bases, the J end lost 8 bases, and 11 bases lay between the germline ends. CDR3 length: 12 amino acids.

V is TRBV19 and J is TRBJ1-6, with D hard to call. Germline-derived CDR1 and CDR2 are LNHDA and SQIVND (reference sequence). Trimming removed 5 bases at V and 0 bases at J, with 8 bases between. The CDR3 extends over 15 amino acids. CDR3 protein: CASSPKSSYNSPLHF. In DNA, the CDR3 is TGTGCCAGTAGTCCAAAGAGCTCCTATAATTCACCCCTCCACTTT.

This chain links TRBV3-1 (or the pseudogene TRBV3-2) with TRBJ2-1, with 13 nucleotides matching TRBD2. J lost 13 bases, V lost 5 bases, and 14 bases had no gene match. This CDR3 region has 16 residues. CDR1 is LGHDT, CDR2 YNNKEL, per germline (reference sequence). The CDR3 protein is CASSTQWTSGRLDQFF. In nucleotides, the CDR3 is TGTGCCAGCAGCACACAGTGGACTAGCGGGAGACTGGATCAGTTCTTC.

V and J are TRBV29-1 and TRBJ2-7; D gene ambiguous. Looked up from germline, CDR1 is SQVTM and CDR2 is ANQGSEA. The germline V and J ends were trimmed by 7 bases and 0 bases, with 13 bases remaining between them. This CDR3 region has 13 residues. The CDR3 nucleotides are TGCAGCGCAGTTTATGGGGACTCCTACGAGCAGTACTTC. It encodes CSAVYGDSYEQYF.

The chain has TRBV18 and TRBJ1-1; possibly TRBD1 for D (5 bases). There are 17 residues in the CDR3. Germline loops: CDR1 KGHSH, CDR2 LQKENI. The V gene lost 0 bases and the J gene lost 0 bases, with 14 bases spanning the gap. The CDR3 sequence: CASSPPIRVGMNTEAFF. The CDR3 DNA sequence: TGTGCCAGCTCACCACCCATCAGGGTAGGCATGAACACTGAAGCTTTCTTT. Drawing the rest from reference TRBV18 and TRBJ1-1, the complete variable domain is NAGVMQNPRHLVRRRGQEARLRCSPMKGHSHVYWYRQLPEEGLKFMVYLQKENIIDESGMPKERFSAEFPKEGPSILRIQQVVRGDSAAYFCASSPPIRVGMNTEAFFGQGTRLTVV.

The V call is TRBV12-2, the J call TRBJ2-7; no check of the table's D call, TRBD1, against the DNA was made. TRBV12-2 is reported as a pseudogene. The CDR3 runs to 21 residues. CDR3 protein: CASRLGIPERTGHTGHYEQYF. Here the CDR3 DNA reads TGTGCAAGTCGCTTAGGAATCCCGGAAAGGACAGGGCATACTGGGCACTACGAGCAGTACTTC.

The V and J genes are TRBV4-2 and TRBJ1-6; the match to TRBD1 covers 8 bases. Germline V gene sequence: CDR1 LGHNA, CDR2 YNFKEQ. With V trimmed by 1 base and J by 7 bases, 3 bases remained unmatched. This CDR3 has 15 amino acids. This CDR3 is CASSQGQGQNSPLHF. CDR3 in DNA: TGTGCCAGCAGCCAAGGACAGGGGCAAAATTCACCCCTCCACTTT.

V gene TRBV2 combines with J gene TRBJ1-1, with no clear D. The CDR3 totals 13 residues. The V end lost 7 bases, the J end lost 1 base, and 10 bases lay between the germline ends. CDR1 and CDR2 from the germline V gene are SNHLY and FYNNEI. The CDR3 sequence is CASNIRPNTEAFF. The CDR3 DNA follows: TGTGCCAGCAATATCAGGCCGAACACTGAAGCTTTCTTT.

The rearrangement joins TRBV5-6 to TRBJ1-6; 7 bases are a match to TRBD1. V shed 1 base, J shed 7 bases, and the junction held 5 bases outside the gene matches. This CDR3 is built from 15 residues. Germline V gene sequence: CDR1 SGHDT, CDR2 YYEEEE. The CDR3 nucleotides are TGTGCCAGCAGCTTGTTGGCAGGGGGGAATTCACCCCTCCACTTT. Amino acids: CASSLLAGGNSPLHF.

The chain is built from TRBV7-2 and TRBJ2-3, with D tentatively TRBD1 (6 bases). This CDR3 spans 13 amino acids. CDR1 and CDR2 from the germline V gene are SGHTA and FQGNSA. V lost 7 bases, J lost 6 bases, and 14 bases lay in between. The CDR3 DNA sequence: TGTGCCAGCAACCTCGACAGGATCGATACGCAGTATTTT. It is translated as CASNLDRIDTQYF.

The chain carries TRBV7-3 and TRBJ2-1; 7 nucleotides match TRBD2. Germline V gene lookup returns CDR1 SGHTA and CDR2 FQGTGA. This CDR3 is built from 13 residues. V was clipped by 4 bases and J by 4 bases; unmatched bases: 1. CDR3 coding DNA: TGTGCCAGCAGCTCTAGCGGATACAATGAGCAGTTCTTC. It translates to CASSSSGYNEQFF.

The chain combines TRBV6-5 with TRBJ2-3; D is ambiguous. V gave up 0 bases and J gave up 1 base, with 8 bases separating them. The germline CDR1 and CDR2 sequences are MNHEY and SVGAGI. This CDR3 is 15 amino acids long. The CDR3 DNA reads TGTGCCAGCAGTTACTCGAGAACAGGCACAGATACGCAGTATTTT. This codes for CASSYSRTGTDTQYF.